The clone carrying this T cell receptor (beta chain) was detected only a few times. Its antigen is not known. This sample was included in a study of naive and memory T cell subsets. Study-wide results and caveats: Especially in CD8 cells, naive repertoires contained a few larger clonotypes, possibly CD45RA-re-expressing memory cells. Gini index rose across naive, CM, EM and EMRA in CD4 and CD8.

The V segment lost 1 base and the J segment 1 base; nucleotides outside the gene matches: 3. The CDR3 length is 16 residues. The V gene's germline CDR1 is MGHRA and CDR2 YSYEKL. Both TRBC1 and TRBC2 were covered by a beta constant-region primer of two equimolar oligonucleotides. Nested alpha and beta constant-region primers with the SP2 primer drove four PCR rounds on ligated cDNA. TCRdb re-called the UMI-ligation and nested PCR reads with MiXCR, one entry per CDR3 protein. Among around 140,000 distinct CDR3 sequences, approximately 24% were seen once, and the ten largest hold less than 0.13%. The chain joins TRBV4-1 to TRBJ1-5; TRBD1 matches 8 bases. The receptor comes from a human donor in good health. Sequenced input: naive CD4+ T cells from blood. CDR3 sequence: CASSQGQGTSNQPQHF. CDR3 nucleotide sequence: TGCGCCAGCAGCCAAGGACAGGGGACCAGCAATCAGCCCCAGCATTTT.